This TCR beta chain was observed in a study of cytomegalovirus exposure and HLA in healthy donors. Researchers ran the PCR with 60 Vbeta and 13 Jbeta primers. Profiled with immunoSEQ multiplex PCR; TCRdb holds only in-frame clones, not every one. Here the sample spans over 110,000 clones, about four fifths being singletons. Material for sequencing was PBMCs. The TCR sequence derives from a man aged 40-49 years in good health and CMV-seronegative.

In nucleotides, the CDR3 is TGCGCCAGCAGCTTGGACGGGGTATTTCTCTCTGGGGCCAACGTCCTGACTTTC. It codes for CASSLDGVFLSGANVLTF. V and J are TRBV5-1 and TRBJ2-6; tentative D call: TRBD2 (5 bases). Trimming removed 0 bases from V and 0 bases from J, with 13 bases in between. The CDR3 extends over 18 amino acids. Germline assignment: CDR1 SGHRS and CDR2 YFSETQ.